This T cell receptor (beta chain) is drawn from a study of blood T cell repertoires in COVID-19. As for the study in general: Sources were T cells, B-cell-depleted T cells, or PBMCs; the material itself was cDNA or gDNA.

Authors' data handling: Amplification from reference gene primers served as the basis for estimated nucleated cell counts. Only in-frame clones appear in the TCRdb table, and some are missing; sequencing was by immunoSEQ multiplex PCR. V, J and clone size are those of that table, while D and trimming were read from the DNA. This table holds around 250,000 clones, roughly 86% found once. The study recruited people aged about 18 to 95 years across about 25 US areas. Donors in Cohort 3 counted as recovered after two negative PCRs, clearance, or symptom resolution. Trimming took 4 bases from V and 5 from J; bases not matched to a gene: 2. Germline V gene data show CDR1 as MDHEN and CDR2 as SYDVKM. The CDR3 runs to 13 residues.

The genes are TRBV28 and TRBJ2-1, with 7 bases identical to TRBD2. This receptor was taken from a woman aged 50 to 65 who had recovered from COVID-19. The specimen sequenced was PBMCs or T cells enriched from blood (not recorded which). The CDR3 DNA reads TGTGCCAGCAGTTCGGGACTACACAATGAGCAGTTCTTC. It codes for CASSSGLHNEQFF.